This entry describes one T cell receptor (beta chain). The antigen remains undetermined. This entry belongs to a study of CD8 T cells in Susac syndrome. Multiple sclerosis controls were treatment-naive patients with stable or active relapsing-remitting disease. TEMRA cells were FACS-enriched, unlike CD8+ and CD4+ T cells, which were negatively isolated. Reverse transcription of about 0.5 to 1 ug RNA was carried out with random hexamers. Amplification of TCR beta CDR3 across 54 Vbeta and 13 Jbeta was performed with immunoSEQ multiplex PCR. In TCRdb, the immunoSEQ multiplex PCR reads were re-called with MiXCR into one record per CDR3 protein. The repertoire has roughly 400,000 distinct CDR3 sequences, approximately 85% of them found once; the top ten carry approximately 0.11%. CDR3 size: 16 residues. The J segment lost 0 bases and the V segment lost 5 bases, leaving 3 bases of the junction unmatched. The germline V gene encodes CDR1 LNHDA and CDR2 SQIVND (reference sequence).

Study-wide findings and caveats: The study acknowledged a relatively small number of individuals in its TCR sequencing and HLA analysis.

The source material was CD8+ T cells from PBMCs. The V and J genes are TRBV19 and TRBJ2-2, with 10 bases fitting TRBD2. The clonotype comes from a human donor with multiple sclerosis. This CDR3 reads CASSFTSGTNTGELFF. The CDR3 DNA sequence: TGTGCCAGTAGTTTTACTAGCGGGACGAACACCGGGGAGCTGTTTTTT.